A single T cell receptor beta chain is shown here with its context. Antigen unknown. In the study's own analysis: Filtering was not the same, since immunoSEQ gave junction-only sequences without quality scores. TCRdb's copy holds only in-frame clones and misses some; the assay was immunoSEQ multiplex PCR. V and J calls and clone size are copied from that table; D and trimming were computed from the DNA. Of millions of clones in the sample, 90% to 95% were seen once. These data are taken from a study of shared clonotypes between healthy human individuals. Findings and caveats of the study: Sequencing depth was a factor that was expected to affect clonotype sharing among donors.

Trimming pared 4 bases from V and 1 base from J, leaving 10 bases between. The V gene's germline CDR1 is LNHDA and CDR2 SQIVND (reference sequence). CDR3 length: 14 amino acids. The receptor was isolated from a man aged 18 to 29 in good health. The sample taken for sequencing was naive CD4+ T cells sorted from blood. Documented subset: CD45RA+ positively selected. The V call is TRBV19, the J call TRBJ1-1; possible D gene TRBD1, 5 bases. The CDR3 protein is CASSTTVRNTEAFF. DNA for the CDR3: TGTGCCAGTAGTACGACAGTTAGGAACACTGAAGCTTTCTTT.